This T cell receptor (beta chain) was retrieved from a study of shared clonotypes between healthy human individuals. The CDR3 contains 16 residues. The V and J ends lost 7 bases and 7 bases, in that order; junction bases with no gene match: 15. Germline V gene sequence: CDR1 MNHNY, CDR2 SVGAGI (reference sequence). TCRdb's table, derived via immunoSEQ multiplex PCR, lists solely in-frame clones and lacks some. Of 2 million to 2.5 million clones in the sample, 80% to 95% are singletons; the top ten hold 0.37%. The receptor comes from a man between 18 and 29 years old in good health. Some clones in this sample may be carry-over from other donors' samples. The sample taken for sequencing was naive CD4+ T cells from PBMCs. Regarding subset: CD45RA+ positively selected. The chain joins TRBV6-6 to TRBJ2-1; 8 bases align to TRBD1. The CDR3 DNA reads as TGTGCCAGCACCCCAACGAGTCAGGGGGCACGGAATGAGCAGTTCTTC. Translated, it gives CASTPTSQGARNEQFF.